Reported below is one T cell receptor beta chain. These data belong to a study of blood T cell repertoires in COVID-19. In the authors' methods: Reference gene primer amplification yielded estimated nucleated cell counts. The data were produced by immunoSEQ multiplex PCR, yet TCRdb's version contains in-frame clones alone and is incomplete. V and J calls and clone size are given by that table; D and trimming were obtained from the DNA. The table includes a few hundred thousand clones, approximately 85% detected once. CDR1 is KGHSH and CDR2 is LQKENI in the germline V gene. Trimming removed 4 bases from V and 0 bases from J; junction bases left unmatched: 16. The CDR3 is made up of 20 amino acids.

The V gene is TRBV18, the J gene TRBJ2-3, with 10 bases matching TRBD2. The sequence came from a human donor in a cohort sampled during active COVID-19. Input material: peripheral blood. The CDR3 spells CASSLWTSGNLRSSTDTQYF. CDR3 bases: TGTGCCAGCTCACTCTGGACTAGCGGAAACCTACGATCTAGCACAGATACGCAGTATTTT. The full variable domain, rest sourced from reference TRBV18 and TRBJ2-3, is NAGVMQNPRHLVRRRGQEARLRCSPMKGHSHVYWYRQLPEEGLKFMVYLQKENIIDESGMPKERFSAEFPKEGPSILRIQQVVRGDSAAYFCASSLWTSGNLRSSTDTQYFGPGTRLTVL.